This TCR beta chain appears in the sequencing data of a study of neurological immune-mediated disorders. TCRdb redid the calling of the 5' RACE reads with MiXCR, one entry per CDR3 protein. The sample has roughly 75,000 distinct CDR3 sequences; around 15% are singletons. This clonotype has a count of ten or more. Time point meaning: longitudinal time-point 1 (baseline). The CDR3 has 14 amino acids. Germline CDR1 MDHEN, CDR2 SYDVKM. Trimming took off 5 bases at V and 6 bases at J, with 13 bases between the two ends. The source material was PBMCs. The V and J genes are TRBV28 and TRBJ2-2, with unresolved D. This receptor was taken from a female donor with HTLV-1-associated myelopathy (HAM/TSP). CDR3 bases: TGTGCCAGCAGTCCTTCAGTTTGGGCCGGGGAGCTGTTTTTT. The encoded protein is CASSPSVWAGELFF.